Sequencing of this T cell receptor (beta chain) was carried out in a study of radiation and T cells in renal cell carcinoma. Points on this clone: Its antigen is not identified.

Data came from immunoSEQ multiplex PCR; TCRdb stores just in-frame clones and leaves some out. The data contain 9,000 or so clones, over 55% of them singletons. Study-wide results and caveats: Irradiated tumors had higher TCR clonality than control tumors. Intratumoral heterogeneity was not captured in these roughly 1 g regions. Irradiated tumors held more dominant CDR3 motifs than control tumors.

Treatment reported: treatment-naive control, cytoreductive nephrectomy. Control samples are tumors resected by cytoreductive nephrectomy without prior radiation. This specimen was tumor tissue, taken from a patient whose treatment was nephrectomy without radiotherapy. The source of this sequence is a man in his sixties with renal cell carcinoma.

As DNA, the CDR3 is TGTGCCAGTAGTATATTTGCTGTCTACAATGAGCAGTTCTTC. Translated, it gives CASSIFAVYNEQFF. The chain is built from TRBV19 and TRBJ2-1; D gene uncertain. Germline CDR1 reads LNHDA; CDR2 reads SQIVND (reference sequence). V lost 2 bases, J lost 3 bases, and 8 bases lay in between. The CDR3 is 14 amino acids.